These T cell receptor beta chains were read from a single sample in a study of human T cells and chemical hapten exposure. TCRdb re-called the RACE reads with MiXCR, one entry per CDR3 protein. The data hold approximately 71,000 distinct CDR3 sequences, with 8.5% to 14% observed a single time. The sequencing used whole blood, collected in connection with sensitization to the hapten diphenylcyclopropenone (DPC). Receptors originate from a woman aged 45-65 years with alopecia areata. Some clones in this sample may be carry-over from other donors' samples. The CDR3 runs from the conserved cysteine through the conserved F or W. D genes are given only for firm matches. Clone size is stated in some rows and not others, as once, few, many or a class when expanded.

few	TRBV5-1	-	TRBJ1-5	TGCGCCAGCAGCTTGCAGGGAGGGCGCGATCAGCCCCAGCATTTT	CASSLQGGRDQPQHF
many	TRBV28	-	TRBJ2-7	TGTGCCAGCAGGTCCATTACAGGGACCGAGCAGTACTTC	CASRSITGTEQYF
many	TRBV12-3/TRBV12-4	-	TRBJ1-6	TGTGCCAGCAGCCTATTCAGGGTGAATTCACCCCTCCACTTT	CASSLFRVNSPLHF
few	TRBV2	-	TRBJ2-3	TGTGCCAGCAACGTGGGGGGCACAGATACGCAGTATTTT	CASNVGGTDTQYF
-	TRBV6-5	-	TRBJ2-5	TGTGCCAGCAGTTCCGGGATCGGGACCCAGTACTTC	CASSSGIGTQYF
-	TRBV2	-	TRBJ2-2	TGTGCCAGCCGGGCGGCGACGAACACCGGGGAGCTGTTTTTT	CASRAATNTGELFF
many	TRBV18	TRBD1	TRBJ1-1	TGTGCCAGCTCACCGGTCTTGGACAGGGAGGCTTTCTTT	CASSPVLDREAFF
many	TRBV4-1	-	TRBJ2-2	TGCGCCAGCAGCCAACAGGGAACCGGGGAGCTGTTTTTT	CASSQQGTGELFF
-	TRBV5-1	-	TRBJ2-7	TGCGCCAGCAGCCCCGACGGCTACGAGCAGTACTTC	CASSPDGYEQYF
-	TRBV5-1	TRBD1	TRBJ1-2	TGCGCCAACAGACGACAGGGCGACTATGGCTACACCTTC	CANRRQGDYGYTF
-	TRBV7-9	-	TRBJ2-5	TGTGCCAGCAGCCCTACCTCGACTACAGGACCTCTAGTATCGAGAGAGACCCAGTACTTC	CASSPTSTTGPLVSRETQYF
few	TRBV18	-	TRBJ1-5	TGTGCCAGCTCACCATCTGGACAGATCAATCAGCCCCAGCATTTT	CASSPSGQINQPQHF
few	TRBV28	-	TRBJ1-3	TGTGCCAGCAGTGAGCGGGCGAGACCTGGAAACACCATATATTTT	CASSERARPGNTIYF
-	TRBV20-1	-	TRBJ2-7	TGCAGTGCTAACCCCGGGCCGACTGTCGGGGGCGAGCAGTACTTC	CSANPGPTVGGEQYF
-	TRBV12-3/TRBV12-4	TRBD1	TRBJ1-1	TGTGCCAGCAGACTGACAGGGGGTGAAGCTTTCTTT	CASRLTGGEAFF
many	TRBV6-5	TRBD1	TRBJ2-1	TGTGCCAGCAGTTACACCTACTCCGGGACAGGGGGGAAGCAGTTCTTC	CASSYTYSGTGGKQFF
few	TRBV5-1	-	TRBJ2-5	TGCGCCAGCCGAAAAGAGACCCAGTACTTC	CASRKETQYF
-	TRBV5-1	-	TRBJ2-5	TGCGCCAGCAGCCGACGTCAGGGGACCCAAGAGACCCAGTACTTC	CASSRRQGTQETQYF
-	TRBV7-6	TRBD2	TRBJ2-5	TGTGCCAGCAGACCCGGGAGGCAAGAGACCCAGTACTTC	CASRPGRQETQYF
few	TRBV6-6	TRBD1	TRBJ2-6	TGTGCCAGCAGTTACCCGGGACAGGGCGCCGGGGCCAACGTCCTGACTTTC	CASSYPGQGAGANVLTF
many	TRBV7-8	-	TRBJ2-6	TGTGCCAGCAGCCAACCGAGCTCTGGGGCCAACGTCCTGACTTTC	CASSQPSSGANVLTF
few	TRBV5-4	-	TRBJ1-1	TGTGCCAGCAGAGAGGACAGGAACACTGAAGCTTTCTTT	CASREDRNTEAFF
many	TRBV18	-	TRBJ2-2	TGTGCCAGCTCAAAGGGGAGAACTGACGGGGAGCTGTTTTTT	CASSKGRTDGELFF
few	TRBV28	-	TRBJ2-2	TGTGCCAGCTGCACCCCGGGCTACAACACCGGGGAGCTGTTTTTT	CASCTPGYNTGELFF
few	TRBV10-1	-	TRBJ2-2	TGCGCCAGCAGCCCCGACAGGACCGGGGAGCTGTTTTTT	CASSPDRTGELFF
few	TRBV7-2	-	TRBJ1-1	TGTGCCAGCAGCTTAGCGGAGGGTGAAGCTTTCTTT	CASSLAEGEAFF
many	TRBV28	TRBD1	TRBJ1-5	TGTGCCAGCAGTGCGTTACAGGGGAAGCATCAGCCCCAGCATTTT	CASSALQGKHQPQHF
few	TRBV20-1	-	TRBJ1-1	TGCAGTGCTAGAGACGATGGTGGTCGCACTGAAGCTTTCTTT	CSARDDGGRTEAFF
-	TRBV28	-	TRBJ1-4	TGTGCCAGCAGTCAACTGGGGGGGTTGCTGTTTTTT	CASSQLGGLLFF
few	TRBV7-2	-	TRBJ2-7	TGTGCCAGCAGCTTATCCCTAGCCCGTCCCGTCGAGCAGTACTTC	CASSLSLARPVEQYF
few	TRBV28	TRBD1	TRBJ1-1	TGTGCCAGCAGTGGCGGACAGGAAACTGAAGCTTTCTTT	CASSGGQETEAFF
once	TRBV29-1	-	TRBJ2-6	TGCAGCGTTGAAAGACGGTCCTCTGGGGCCAACGTCCCGACTTTC	CSVERRSSGANVPTF
few	TRBV7-6	TRBD1	TRBJ2-4	TGTGCCAGCAGCTTAGATATTTTAGGGGACAGGGAATCGAACATTCAGTACTTC	CASSLDILGDRESNIQYF
few	TRBV5-1	-	TRBJ2-3	TGCGCCAGCAGCTTGCTACTTACAGGTTATGGCACAGATACGCAGTATTTT	CASSLLLTGYGTDTQYF
-	TRBV4-2	-	TRBJ2-2	TGTGCCAGCAGCCACTTCAGGGACACCGGGGAGCTGTTTTTT	CASSHFRDTGELFF
-	TRBV4-1	TRBD2	TRBJ2-3	TGCGCCAGCAGCCAGGACGGGGGGGGTGCGGATACGCAGTATTTT	CASSQDGGGADTQYF
many	TRBV21-1	-	TRBJ1-5	TGTGCCAGCAGCAAAGAGCAGGGGCTGAATCAGCCCCAGCATTTT	CASSKEQGLNQPQHF
few	TRBV5-1	TRBD1	TRBJ2-3	TGCGCCAGCAGCCCCGGAAGGGGGACAGGGTTAGCAGATACGCAGTATTTT	CASSPGRGTGLADTQYF
few	TRBV24-1	-	TRBJ2-1	TGTGCCACCGGCGGCGCCTTGAGCTCCTACAATGAGCAGTTCTTC	CATGGALSSYNEQFF
few	TRBV3-1	-	TRBJ2-7	TGTGCCAGCAGCCAATACTCCTACGAGCAGTACTTC	CASSQYSYEQYF
few	TRBV18	-	TRBJ1-5	TGTGCCAGCTCACCGCGGACGGGCGATCTTAATCAGCCCCAGCATTTT	CASSPRTGDLNQPQHF
-	TRBV5-1	-	TRBJ1-1	TGCGCCAGCAGCTTGGAAGCCCAGTATGTGCAAGCTTTCTTT	CASSLEAQYVQAFF
-	TRBV27	TRBD1	TRBJ1-1	TGTGCCAGCAGTTTAGGACAGGGGATAAGCACTGAAGCTTTCTTT	CASSLGQGISTEAFF
few	TRBV7-9	TRBD1	TRBJ2-7	TGTGCCAGCAGCTTAGCAGGGGGCGGCGAGCAGTACTTC	CASSLAGGGEQYF
-	TRBV7-8	TRBD2	TRBJ2-3	TGTGCCAGCAGCTTAGCTAGCGGGTACGGGATAGATACGCAGTATTTT	CASSLASGYGIDTQYF
many	TRBV28	-	TRBJ1-4	TGTGCCAGCAGTCAGACACCCGGGACAAAACTGTTTTTT	CASSQTPGTKLFF
many	TRBV20-1	-	TRBJ1-1	TGCAGTGCCCTGGGCATGAGCACTGAAGCTTTCTTT	CSALGMSTEAFF
-	TRBV3-1	-	TRBJ1-5	TGTGCCAGCAGCCCCTCCCCCAGGTCTTATCAGCCCCAGCATTTT	CASSPSPRSYQPQHF
few	TRBV2	-	TRBJ1-1	TGTGCCAGCAGTCCTAGGCTGGCGCGAGGGGAAGCTTTCTTT	CASSPRLARGEAFF
few	TRBV6-2/TRBV6-3	-	TRBJ2-2	TGTGCCAGCAGCCGACCGGGGGGCCCGGTCACCGGGGAGCTGTTTTTT	CASSRPGGPVTGELFF
many	TRBV2	-	TRBJ1-4	TGTGCCAGCAAGGGGACACAGGGTTTTGTTAATGGGAAACTGTTTTTT	CASKGTQGFVNGKLFF
few	TRBV6-4	-	TRBJ2-7	TGTGCCAGCAGTGCCGCGGGACAGACCCTCGGAAAAAACTCCTACGAGCAGTACTTC	CASSAAGQTLGKNSYEQYF
many	TRBV29-1	-	TRBJ1-1	TGCAGCGCCCGGGACACTGAAGCTTTCTTT	CSARDTEAFF
-	TRBV10-3	-	TRBJ2-3	TGTGCCCTCACCAACCCCCCTAGAAAAGATACGCAGTATTTT	CALTNPPRKDTQYF